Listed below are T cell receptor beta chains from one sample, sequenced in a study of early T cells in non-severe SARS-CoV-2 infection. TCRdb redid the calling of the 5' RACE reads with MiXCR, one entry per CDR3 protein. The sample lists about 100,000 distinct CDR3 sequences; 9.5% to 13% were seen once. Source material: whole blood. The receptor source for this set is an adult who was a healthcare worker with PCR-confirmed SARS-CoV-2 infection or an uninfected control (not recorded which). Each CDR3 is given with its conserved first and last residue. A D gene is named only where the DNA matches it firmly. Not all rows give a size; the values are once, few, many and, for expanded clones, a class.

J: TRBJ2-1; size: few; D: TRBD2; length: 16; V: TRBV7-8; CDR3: CASSLAPGGMYNEQFF; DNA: TGTGCCAGCAGCTTAGCGCCGGGAGGTATGTACAATGAGCAGTTCTTC
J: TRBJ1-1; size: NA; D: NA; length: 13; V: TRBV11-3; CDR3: CASSLDTTGEAFF; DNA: TGTGCCAGCAGCTTAGATACGACAGGTGAAGCTTTCTTT
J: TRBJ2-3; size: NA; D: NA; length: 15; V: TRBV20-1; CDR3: CSARDSGQIADTQYF; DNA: TGCAGTGCTAGAGATTCGGGCCAGATTGCAGATACGCAGTATTTT
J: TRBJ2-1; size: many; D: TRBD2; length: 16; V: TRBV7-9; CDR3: CASSSLTSGRNNEQFF; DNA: TGTGCCAGCAGCTCATTGACTAGCGGGAGGAACAATGAGCAGTTCTTC
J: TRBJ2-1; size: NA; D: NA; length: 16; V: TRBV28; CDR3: CASSSRGPIYLDEQFF; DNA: TGTGCCAGCAGTTCGAGAGGGCCGATCTATCTGGATGAGCAGTTCTTC
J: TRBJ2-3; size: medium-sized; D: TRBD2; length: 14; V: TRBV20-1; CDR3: CSAGTSGSADTQYF; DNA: TGCAGTGCTGGGACTAGCGGGAGTGCAGATACGCAGTATTTT
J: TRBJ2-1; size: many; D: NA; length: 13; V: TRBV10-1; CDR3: CASSDRLYNEQFF; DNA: TGCGCCAGCAGTGATAGGCTGTACAATGAGCAGTTCTTC
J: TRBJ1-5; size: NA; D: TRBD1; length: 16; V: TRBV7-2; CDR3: CASSLEGARPNQPQHF; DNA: TGTGCCAGCAGCTTAGAGGGGGCTCGGCCAAATCAGCCCCAGCATTTT
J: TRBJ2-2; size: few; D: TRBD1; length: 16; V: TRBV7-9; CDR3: CASSDPGTGGTGELFF; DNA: TGTGCCAGCAGTGACCCCGGGACAGGGGGAACCGGGGAGCTGTTTTTT
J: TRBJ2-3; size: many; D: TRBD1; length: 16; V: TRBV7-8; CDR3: CASSFSGTGVGDTQYF; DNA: TGTGCCAGCAGCTTCTCCGGGACAGGGGTCGGAGATACGCAGTATTTT
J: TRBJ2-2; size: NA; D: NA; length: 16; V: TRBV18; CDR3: CASSPPKGIGTGELFF; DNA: TGTGCCAGCTCACCACCGAAAGGGATAGGCACCGGGGAGCTGTTTTTT
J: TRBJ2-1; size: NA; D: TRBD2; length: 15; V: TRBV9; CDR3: CASSELAGGPGEQFF; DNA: TGTGCCAGCAGCGAACTAGCGGGGGGGCCGGGTGAGCAGTTCTTC
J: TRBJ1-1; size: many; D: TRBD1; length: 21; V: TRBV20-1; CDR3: CSARDSGRGQGGSWSNTEAFF; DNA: TGCAGTGCTAGAGATTCAGGGAGGGGACAGGGGGGTTCATGGTCGAACACTGAAGCTTTCTTT
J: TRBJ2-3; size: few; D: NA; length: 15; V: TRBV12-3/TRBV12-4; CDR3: CASRASRTQPGPKYF; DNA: TGTGCCAGCAGAGCGAGCCGGACTCAACCGGGACCTAAGTATTTT
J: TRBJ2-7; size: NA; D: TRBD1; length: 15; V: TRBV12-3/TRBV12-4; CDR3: CASSTRTGGSREQYF; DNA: TGTGCCAGCAGCACACGGACAGGGGGAAGTAGGGAGCAGTACTTC
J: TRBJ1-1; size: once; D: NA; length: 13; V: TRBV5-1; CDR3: CASSLEINTEAFF; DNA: TGCGCCAGCAGCTTGGAGATCAACACTGAAGCTTTCTTT
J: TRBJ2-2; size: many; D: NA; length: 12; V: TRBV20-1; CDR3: CSASPNTGELFF; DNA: TGCAGTGCTAGCCCGAACACCGGGGAGCTGTTTTTT
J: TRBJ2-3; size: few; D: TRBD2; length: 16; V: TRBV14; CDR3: CASSQGTSGRTDTQYF; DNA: TGTGCCAGCAGCCAAGGGACTAGCGGGAGGACAGATACGCAGTATTTT
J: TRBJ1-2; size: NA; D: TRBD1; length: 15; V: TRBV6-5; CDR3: CASSYSRSGGYGYTF; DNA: TGTGCCAGCAGTTACTCGAGGTCAGGGGGATATGGCTACACCTTC
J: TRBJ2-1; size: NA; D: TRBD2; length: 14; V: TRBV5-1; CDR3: CASQAGNNYNEQFF; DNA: TGCGCCAGCCAAGCGGGAAACAACTACAATGAGCAGTTCTTC
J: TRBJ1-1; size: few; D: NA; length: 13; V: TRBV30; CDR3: CAWSAGLYTEAFF; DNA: TGTGCCTGGAGTGCGGGACTTTACACTGAAGCTTTCTTT
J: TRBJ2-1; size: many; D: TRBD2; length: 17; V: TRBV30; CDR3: CAWSGGAGGPSGNEQFF; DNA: TGTGCCTGGAGCGGGGGGGCTGGGGGGCCCTCGGGGAATGAGCAGTTCTTC
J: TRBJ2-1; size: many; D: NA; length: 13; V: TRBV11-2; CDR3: CASSGDSYNEQFF; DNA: TGTGCCAGCAGCGGTGACAGCTACAATGAGCAGTTCTTC
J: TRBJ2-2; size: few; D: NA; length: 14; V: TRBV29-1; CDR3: CSVVTELNTGELFF; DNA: TGCAGCGTTGTAACCGAGTTGAACACCGGGGAGCTGTTTTTT
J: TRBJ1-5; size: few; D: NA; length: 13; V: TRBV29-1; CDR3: CSAIEGGNQPQHF; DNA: TGCAGCGCCATTGAGGGGGGCAATCAGCCCCAGCATTTT
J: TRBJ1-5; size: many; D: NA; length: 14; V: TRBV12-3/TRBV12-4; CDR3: CASSDSSGVGPQHF; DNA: TGTGCCAGCAGTGATTCATCCGGCGTCGGGCCCCAGCATTTT
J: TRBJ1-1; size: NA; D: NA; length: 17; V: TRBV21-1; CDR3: CASSLRDRGRKGTEAFF; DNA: TGTGCCAGCAGCCTGAGGGACAGGGGGCGTAAGGGCACTGAAGCTTTCTTT
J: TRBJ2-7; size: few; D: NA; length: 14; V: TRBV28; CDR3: CASSLIREAYEQYF; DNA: TGTGCCAGCAGTTTGATTCGGGAAGCCTACGAGCAGTACTTC
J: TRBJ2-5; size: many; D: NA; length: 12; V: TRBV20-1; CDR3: CSAISGGETQYF; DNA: TGCAGTGCTATCTCCGGTGGGGAGACCCAGTACTTC
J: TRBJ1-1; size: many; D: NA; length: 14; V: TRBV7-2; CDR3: CASSLSAGRVKAFF; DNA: TGTGCCAGCAGCTTAAGTGCCGGCAGGGTGAAAGCTTTCTTT
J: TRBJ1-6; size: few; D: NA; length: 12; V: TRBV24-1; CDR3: CATSDFGSPLHF; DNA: TGTGCCACCAGTGATTTCGGTTCACCCCTCCACTTT
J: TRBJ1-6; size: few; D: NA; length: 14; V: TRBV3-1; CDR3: CASSQGSPNSPLHF; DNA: TGTGCCAGCAGCCAAGGGTCACCAAACTCACCCCTCCACTTT